A single sample gave rise to the 8 T cell receptor beta chains below, sequenced in a study of blood T cell repertoires in COVID-19. The data were produced by immunoSEQ multiplex PCR, yet TCRdb's version contains in-frame clones alone and is incomplete. The data show fewer than 20,000 clones, 70% to 90% seen once. Sequencing was carried out using peripheral blood. The receptor source for this set is a human donor with active COVID-19. The donor label of this sample is uncertain.

This clone is a singleton in its sample. The rearrangement links TRBV3-1 (or the pseudogene TRBV3-2) to TRBJ1-6; D possibly corresponds to TRBD1 (5 bases). V gave up 5 bases and J gave up 15 bases, with 14 bases separating them. The CDR3 sequence is 12 residues long. CDR1 and CDR2 from the germline V gene are LGHDT and YNNKEL (reference sequence). The CDR3 sequence is CASSSVEQGLHF. In DNA, the CDR3 is TGTGCCAGCAGCTCTGTTGAGCAGGGCCTCCACTTT.

V gene TRBV10-3 combines with J gene TRBJ1-1; perhaps TRBD1 as D (6 bases). This CDR3 spans 13 amino acids. Germline V gene lookup returns CDR1 ENHRY and CDR2 SYGVKD. The V and J ends lost 0 bases and 8 bases respectively, with 10 bases between them. Written as DNA, the CDR3 is TGTGCCATCAGTGAGTCTGTTGGACAGGAAGCTTTCTTT. Translating gives CAISESVGQEAFF.

The chain links TRBV29-1 to TRBJ2-1; D possibly corresponds to TRBD2 (5 bases). Trimming left V 4 bases short and J 3 bases short, with 7 bases between. Germline CDR1 and CDR2: SQVTM and ANQGSEA. The CDR3 is 12 amino acids. CDR3 sequence reads: CSVASGYNEQFF. CDR3 in DNA: TGCAGCGTTGCCAGCGGCTACAATGAGCAGTTCTTC.

V usage is TRBV12-3 or TRBV12-4 and J usage is TRBJ1-2; unclear D gene. The CDR3 totals 12 residues. V shed 4 bases and J shed 8 bases, with 11 bases lying between them. The DNA of the CDR3 is TGTGCCAGCAGTTCGGGGAACGGGGGCTACACCTTC. Translating gives CASSSGNGGYTF.

The chain links TRBV15 to TRBJ2-1; the match to TRBD2 covers 11 bases. The CDR3 covers 16 residues. The trim removed 5 bases at V and 7 bases at J, leaving 10 bases unmatched. Germline V lookup: CDR1 LNHNV, CDR2 YYDKDF (reference sequence). The CDR3 DNA follows: TGTGCCACCAGCCCTTTCATAGCGGGAGGGTATAATGAGCAGTTCTTC. Translation: CATSPFIAGGYNEQFF.

CDR3 residues: CASSPTGANTGELFF. CDR3 bases: TGTGCCAGCAGCCCTACAGGGGCGAACACCGGGGAGCTGTTTTTT. This chain joins TRBV9 and TRBJ2-2; 7 bases are shared with TRBD1. This CDR3 is built from 15 residues. V lost 4 bases and J lost 0; bases outside the gene matches: 3. Germline V gene sequence: CDR1 SGDLS, CDR2 YYNGEE.

The chain links TRBV19 to TRBJ2-1; the match to TRBD2 covers 9 bases. The CDR3 is 18 amino acids. The V segment lost 6 bases and the J segment 0 bases; nucleotides outside the gene matches: 12. Germline CDR1 reads LNHDA; CDR2 reads SQIVND (reference sequence). CDR3: CASRIPVAGVFSYNEQFF. The CDR3 DNA follows: TGTGCCAGTAGGATCCCCGTAGCGGGAGTGTTCTCCTACAATGAGCAGTTCTTC.

This clone has only a few counts. The rearrangement uses TRBV6-2 or TRBV6-3 and TRBJ1-2; no reliable D call. The CDR3 is 14 amino acids. Trimming cost V 4 bases and J 6 bases, with 15 bases left between them. Germline V gives CDR1 MNHEY, CDR2 SVGEGT. The CDR3 bases are TGTGCCAGCAGTTTTCCGGGTCAGTTGGATGGCTACACCTTC. Its protein is CASSFPGQLDGYTF.